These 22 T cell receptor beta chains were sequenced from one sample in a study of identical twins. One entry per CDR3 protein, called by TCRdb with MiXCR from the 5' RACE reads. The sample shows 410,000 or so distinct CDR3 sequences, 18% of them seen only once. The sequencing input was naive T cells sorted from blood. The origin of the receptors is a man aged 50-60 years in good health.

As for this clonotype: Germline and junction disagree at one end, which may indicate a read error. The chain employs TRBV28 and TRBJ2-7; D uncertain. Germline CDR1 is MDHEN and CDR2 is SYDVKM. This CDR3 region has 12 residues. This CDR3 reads CASSLLEYEQYF. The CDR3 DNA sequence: TGTGCCAGCAGCTTATTAGAGTACGAGCAGTACTTC.

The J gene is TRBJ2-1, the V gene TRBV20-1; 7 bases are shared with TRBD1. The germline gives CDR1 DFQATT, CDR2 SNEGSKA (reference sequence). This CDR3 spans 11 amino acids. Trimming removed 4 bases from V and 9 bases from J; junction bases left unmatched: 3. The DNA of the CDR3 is TGCAGTGCTAACCGGGACAGTGAGCAGTTCTTC. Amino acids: CSANRDSEQFF.

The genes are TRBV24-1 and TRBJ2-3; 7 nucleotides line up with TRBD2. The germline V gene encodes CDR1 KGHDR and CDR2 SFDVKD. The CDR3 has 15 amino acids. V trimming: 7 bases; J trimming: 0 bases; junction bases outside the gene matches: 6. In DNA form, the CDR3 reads TGTGCCACCAGGACTAGCAGTTCTAGCACAGATACGCAGTATTTT. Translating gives CATRTSSSSTDTQYF.

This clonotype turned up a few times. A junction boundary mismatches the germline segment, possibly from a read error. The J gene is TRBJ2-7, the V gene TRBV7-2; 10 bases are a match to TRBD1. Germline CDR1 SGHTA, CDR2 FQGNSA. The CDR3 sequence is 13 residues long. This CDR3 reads CASSLDRDRGLSF. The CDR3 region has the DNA TGTGCCAGCAGCTTGGACCGGGACAGGGGTTTATCCTTC.

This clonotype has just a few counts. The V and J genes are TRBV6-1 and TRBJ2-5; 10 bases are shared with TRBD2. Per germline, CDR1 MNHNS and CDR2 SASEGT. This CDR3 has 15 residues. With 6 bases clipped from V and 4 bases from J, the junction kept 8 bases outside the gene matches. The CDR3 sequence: CASRSSGGPGETQYF. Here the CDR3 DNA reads TGTGCCAGCAGAAGTAGCGGGGGGCCGGGAGAGACCCAGTACTTC.

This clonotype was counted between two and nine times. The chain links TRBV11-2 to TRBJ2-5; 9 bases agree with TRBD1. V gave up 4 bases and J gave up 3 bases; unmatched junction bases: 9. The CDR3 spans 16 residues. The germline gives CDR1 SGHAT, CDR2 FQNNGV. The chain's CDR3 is CASSSSTGTGKETQYF. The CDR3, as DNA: TGTGCCAGCAGCTCCTCAACCGGGACAGGGAAAGAGACCCAGTACTTC. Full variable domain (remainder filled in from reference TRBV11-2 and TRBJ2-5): EAGVAQSPRYKIIEKRQSVAFWCNPISGHATLYWYQQILGQGPKLLIQFQNNGVVDDSQLPKDRFSAERLKGVDSTLKIQPAKLEDSAVYLCASSSSTGTGKETQYFGPGTRLLVL.

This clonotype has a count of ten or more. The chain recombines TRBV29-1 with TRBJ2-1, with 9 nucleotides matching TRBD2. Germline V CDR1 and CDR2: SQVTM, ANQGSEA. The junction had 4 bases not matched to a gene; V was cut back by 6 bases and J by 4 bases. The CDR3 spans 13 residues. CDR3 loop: CSVAGGQYNEQFF. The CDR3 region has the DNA TGCAGCGTAGCGGGAGGACAATACAATGAGCAGTTCTTC.

The CDR3 spells CSVGSSGGGNEQFF. The DNA for the CDR3 is TGCAGCGTTGGGTCGAGCGGGGGGGGCAATGAGCAGTTCTTC. J is TRBJ2-1 and V is TRBV29-1, with TRBD2 identical over 10 bases. CDR1 is SQVTM and CDR2 is ANQGSEA in the germline V gene. This CDR3 has 14 amino acids. The V gene end was trimmed by 4 bases and the J gene end by 6 bases; junction bases not matched to a gene: 6.

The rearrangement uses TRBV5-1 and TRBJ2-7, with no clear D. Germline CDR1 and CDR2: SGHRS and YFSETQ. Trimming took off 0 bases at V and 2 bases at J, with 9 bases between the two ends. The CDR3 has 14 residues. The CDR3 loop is CASSLVSIAYEQYF. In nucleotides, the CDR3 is TGCGCCAGCAGCTTGGTGAGCATCGCCTACGAGCAGTACTTC.

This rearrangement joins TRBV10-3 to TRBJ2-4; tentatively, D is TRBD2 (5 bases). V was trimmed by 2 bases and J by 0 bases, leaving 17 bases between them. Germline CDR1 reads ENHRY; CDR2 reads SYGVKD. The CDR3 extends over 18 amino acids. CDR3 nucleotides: TGTGCCATCAGTGAGACTCTGCGCGGGTCCTTAGCCAAAAACATTCAGTACTTC. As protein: CAISETLRGSLAKNIQYF.

CDR3 nucleotide sequence: TGTGCCAGCAGTGAATTGAGGACAGGGAAAGATGGCTACACCTTC. Translated, it gives CASSELRTGKDGYTF. The V call is TRBV25-1, the J call TRBJ1-2, with 8 positions matching TRBD1. Looked up from germline, CDR1 is MGHDK and CDR2 is SYGVNS. The CDR3 contains 15 residues. Germline trimming cut 1 base from V and 6 bases from J; bases unmatched to any gene: 7.

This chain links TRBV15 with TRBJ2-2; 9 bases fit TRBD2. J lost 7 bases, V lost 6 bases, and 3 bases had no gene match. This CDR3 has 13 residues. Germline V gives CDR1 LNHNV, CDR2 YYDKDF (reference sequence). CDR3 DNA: TGTGCCACCAGGGGACTAGCCGGCGGGGAGCTGTTTTTT. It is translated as CATRGLAGGELFF.

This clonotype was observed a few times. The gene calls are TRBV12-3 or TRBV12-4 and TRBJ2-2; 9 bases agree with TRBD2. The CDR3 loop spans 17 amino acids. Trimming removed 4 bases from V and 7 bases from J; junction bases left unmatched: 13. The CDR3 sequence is CASSWTIGGRGDGELFF. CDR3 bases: TGTGCCAGCAGTTGGACGATCGGCGGGAGGGGTGACGGGGAGCTGTTTTTT.

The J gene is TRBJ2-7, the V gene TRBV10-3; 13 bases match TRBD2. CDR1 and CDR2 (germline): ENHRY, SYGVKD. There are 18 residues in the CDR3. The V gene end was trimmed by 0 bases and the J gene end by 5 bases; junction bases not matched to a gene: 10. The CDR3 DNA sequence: TGTGCCATCAGTGAGTCTATGGGACTAGCGGGACCCCCGGACGAGCAGTACTTC. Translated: CAISESMGLAGPPDEQYF.

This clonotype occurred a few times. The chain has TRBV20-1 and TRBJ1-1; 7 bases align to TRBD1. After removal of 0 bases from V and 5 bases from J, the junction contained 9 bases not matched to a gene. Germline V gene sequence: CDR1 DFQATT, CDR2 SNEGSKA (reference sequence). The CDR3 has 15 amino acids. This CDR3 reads CSARDPPGGGTEAFF. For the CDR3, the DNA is TGCAGTGCTAGAGACCCTCCAGGGGGAGGAACTGAAGCTTTCTTT.

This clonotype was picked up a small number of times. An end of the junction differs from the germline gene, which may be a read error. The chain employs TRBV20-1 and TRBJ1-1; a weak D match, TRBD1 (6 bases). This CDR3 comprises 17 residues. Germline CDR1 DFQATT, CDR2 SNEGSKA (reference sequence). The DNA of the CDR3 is TGCAGTGCTGGAGACAACAGGGTAGGGGCGCGGGGCACTGAAGCTTTCTTT. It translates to CSAGDNRVGARGTEAFF.

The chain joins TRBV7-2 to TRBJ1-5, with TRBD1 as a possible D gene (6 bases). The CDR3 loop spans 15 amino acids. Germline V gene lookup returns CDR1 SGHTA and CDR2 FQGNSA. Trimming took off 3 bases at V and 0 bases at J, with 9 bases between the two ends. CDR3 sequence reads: CASSFQGNSNQPQHF. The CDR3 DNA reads TGTGCCAGCAGCTTCCAGGGGAATAGCAATCAGCCCCAGCATTTT.

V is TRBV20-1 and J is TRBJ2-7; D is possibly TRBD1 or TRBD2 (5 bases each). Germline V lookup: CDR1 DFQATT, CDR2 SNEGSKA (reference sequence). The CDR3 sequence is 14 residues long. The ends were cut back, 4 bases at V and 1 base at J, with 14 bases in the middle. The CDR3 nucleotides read TGCAGTGCTACCTTCGAGGGGCCTTCCTACGAGCAGTACTTC. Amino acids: CSATFEGPSYEQYF.

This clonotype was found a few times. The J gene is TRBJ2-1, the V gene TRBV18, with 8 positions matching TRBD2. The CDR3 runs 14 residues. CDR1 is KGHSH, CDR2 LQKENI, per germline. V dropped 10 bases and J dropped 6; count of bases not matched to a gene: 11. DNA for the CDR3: TGTGCCAACACGGAGCGGGAGCTGCGCAATGAGCAGTTCTTC. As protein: CANTERELRNEQFF.

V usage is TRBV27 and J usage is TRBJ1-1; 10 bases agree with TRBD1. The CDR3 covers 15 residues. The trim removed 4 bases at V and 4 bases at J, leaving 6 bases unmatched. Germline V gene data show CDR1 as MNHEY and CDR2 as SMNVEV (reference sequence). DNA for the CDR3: TGTGCCAGCAGTTGGGGACAGGGGTACGGCACTGAAGCTTTCTTT. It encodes CASSWGQGYGTEAFF.

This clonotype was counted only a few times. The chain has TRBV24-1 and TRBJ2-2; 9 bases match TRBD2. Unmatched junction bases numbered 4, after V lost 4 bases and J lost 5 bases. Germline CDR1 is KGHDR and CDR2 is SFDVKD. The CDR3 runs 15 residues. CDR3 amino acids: CATSDLLAGTGELFF. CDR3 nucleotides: TGTGCCACCAGTGACCTTCTAGCGGGAACCGGGGAGCTGTTTTTT.

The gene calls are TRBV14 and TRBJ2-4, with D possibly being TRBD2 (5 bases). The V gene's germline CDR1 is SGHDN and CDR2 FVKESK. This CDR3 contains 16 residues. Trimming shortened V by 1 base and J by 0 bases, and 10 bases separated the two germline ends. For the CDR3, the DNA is TGTGCCAGCAGCCAAGTTCACGGGGTAGCCAAAAACATTCAGTACTTC. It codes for CASSQVHGVAKNIQYF.